This TCR beta chain was found in a study of shared clonotypes between healthy human individuals. Clones were read by immunoSEQ multiplex PCR, and TCRdb kept only the in-frame ones, dropping some. The table includes roughly 720,000 clones, 90% detected once. Trimming took 8 bases from V and 3 from J, leaving 17 bases between them. The CDR3 is 14 amino acids. Germline V lookup: CDR1 SGHTA, CDR2 FQGNSA. Input material: memory CD8+ T cells from PBMCs. The sample's subset: CD45RO+ cells pooled with CCR7-negative TemRA cells. V is TRBV7-2 and J is TRBJ2-7; D possibly uses TRBD1 or TRBD2 (5 bases each). This receptor was obtained from a young man in good health. Some clones in this sample may be carry-over from other donors' samples. The CDR3 region has the DNA TGTGCCAGCCGGGACGCGCGGCGGTTCTACGAGCAGTACTTC. Its translation: CASRDARRFYEQYF.